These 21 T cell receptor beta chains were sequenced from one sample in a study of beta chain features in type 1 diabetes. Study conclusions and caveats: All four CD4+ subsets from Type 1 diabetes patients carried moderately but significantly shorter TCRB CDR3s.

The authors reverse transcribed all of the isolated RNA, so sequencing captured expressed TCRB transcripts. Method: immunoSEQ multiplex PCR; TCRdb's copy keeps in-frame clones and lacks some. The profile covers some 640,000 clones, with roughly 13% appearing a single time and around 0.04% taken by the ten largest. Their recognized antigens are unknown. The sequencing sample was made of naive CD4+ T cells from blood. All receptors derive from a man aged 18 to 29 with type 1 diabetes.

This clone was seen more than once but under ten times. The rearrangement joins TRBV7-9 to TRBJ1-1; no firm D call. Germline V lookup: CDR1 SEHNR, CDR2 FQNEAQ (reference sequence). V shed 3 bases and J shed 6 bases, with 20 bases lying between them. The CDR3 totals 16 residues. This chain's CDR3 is CASSFGPTGNSPEAFF. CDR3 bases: TGTGCCAGCAGCTTCGGCCCGACTGGGAATTCTCCTGAAGCTTTCTTT.

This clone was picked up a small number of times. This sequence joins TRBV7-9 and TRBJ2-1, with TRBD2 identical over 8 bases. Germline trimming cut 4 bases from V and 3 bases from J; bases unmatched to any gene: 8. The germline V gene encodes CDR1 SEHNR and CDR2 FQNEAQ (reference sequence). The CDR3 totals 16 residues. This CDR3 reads CASSSFAGGSYNEQFF. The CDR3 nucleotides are TGTGCCAGCAGCTCCTTCGCGGGAGGCAGCTACAATGAGCAGTTCTTC.

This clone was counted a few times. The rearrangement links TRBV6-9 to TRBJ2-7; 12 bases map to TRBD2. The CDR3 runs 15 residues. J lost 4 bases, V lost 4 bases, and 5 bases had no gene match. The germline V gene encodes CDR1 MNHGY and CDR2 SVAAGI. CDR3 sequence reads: CASSSRTSGKYEQYF. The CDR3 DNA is TGTGCCAGCAGTTCAAGGACTAGCGGGAAGTACGAGCAGTACTTC.

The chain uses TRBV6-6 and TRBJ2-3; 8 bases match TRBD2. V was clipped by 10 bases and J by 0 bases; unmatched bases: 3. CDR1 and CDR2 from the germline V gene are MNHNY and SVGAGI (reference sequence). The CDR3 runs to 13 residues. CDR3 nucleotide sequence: TGTGCCACCCGGGGGGGGAGCACAGATACGCAGTATTTT. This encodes CATRGGSTDTQYF.

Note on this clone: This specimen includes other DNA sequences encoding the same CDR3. The CDR3 region is CSVETDSYEQYF. The CDR3 bases are TGCAGCGTTGAGACGGATAGTTACGAGCAGTACTTC. The rearrangement links TRBV29-1 to TRBJ2-7; D uncertain. V lost 3 bases and J 4 bases, leaving 10 bases between the germline ends. Per germline, CDR1 SQVTM and CDR2 ANQGSEA. This CDR3 contains 12 residues.

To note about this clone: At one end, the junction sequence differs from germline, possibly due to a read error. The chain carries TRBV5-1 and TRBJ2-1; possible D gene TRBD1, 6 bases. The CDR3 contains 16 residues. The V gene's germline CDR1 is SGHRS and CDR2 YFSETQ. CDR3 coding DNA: TGCGCCAGCAGCTTGGCCTCAGGACAGTCTTACACTGAGCAGTTCTTC. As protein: CASSLASGQSYTEQFF.

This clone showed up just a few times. The CDR3 loop reads CASSPPGSIFYGYTF. The CDR3 DNA is TGTGCCAGCAGCCCCCCGGGATCGATATTCTATGGCTACACCTTC. The chain carries TRBV9 and TRBJ1-2, with unresolved D. Trimming left V 4 bases short and J 4 bases short, with 17 bases between. Germline V CDR1 and CDR2: SGDLS, YYNGEE. CDR3 length: 15 amino acids.

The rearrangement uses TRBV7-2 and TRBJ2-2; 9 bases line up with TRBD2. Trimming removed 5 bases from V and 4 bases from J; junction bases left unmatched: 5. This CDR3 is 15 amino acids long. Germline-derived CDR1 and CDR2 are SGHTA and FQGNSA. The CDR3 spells CASSPASGATGELFF. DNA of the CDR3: TGTGCCAGCAGCCCGGCTAGCGGGGCCACCGGGGAGCTGTTTTTT.

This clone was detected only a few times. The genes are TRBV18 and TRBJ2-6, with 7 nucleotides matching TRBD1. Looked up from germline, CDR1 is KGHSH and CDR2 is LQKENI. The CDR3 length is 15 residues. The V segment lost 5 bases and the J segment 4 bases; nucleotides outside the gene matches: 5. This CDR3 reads CASSVDRSGANVLTF. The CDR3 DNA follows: TGTGCCAGCTCAGTGGACAGGAGCGGGGCCAACGTCCTGACTTTC.

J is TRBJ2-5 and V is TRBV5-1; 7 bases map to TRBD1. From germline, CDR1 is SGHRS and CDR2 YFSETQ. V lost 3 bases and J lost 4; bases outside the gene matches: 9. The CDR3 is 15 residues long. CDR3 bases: TGCGCCAGCAGCTCCTCCAGGGGGTCAAGAGAGACCCAGTACTTC. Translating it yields CASSSSRGSRETQYF. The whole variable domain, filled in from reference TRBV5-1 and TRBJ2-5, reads KAGVTQTPRYLIKTRGQQVTLSCSPISGHRSVSWYQQTPGQGLQFLFEYFSETQRNKGNFPGRFSGRQFSNSRSEMNVSTLELGDSALYLCASSSSRGSRETQYFGPGTRLLVL.

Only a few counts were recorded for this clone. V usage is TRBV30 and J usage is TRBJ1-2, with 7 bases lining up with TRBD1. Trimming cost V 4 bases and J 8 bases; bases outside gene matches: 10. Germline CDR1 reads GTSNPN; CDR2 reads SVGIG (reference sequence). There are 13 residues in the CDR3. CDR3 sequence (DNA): TGTGCCTGGACCCCGGACAGGACTGGGGGCTACACCTTC. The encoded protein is CAWTPDRTGGYTF.

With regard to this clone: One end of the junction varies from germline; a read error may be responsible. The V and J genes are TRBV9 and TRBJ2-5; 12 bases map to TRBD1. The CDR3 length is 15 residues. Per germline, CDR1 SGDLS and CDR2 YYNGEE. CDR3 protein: CASSVGDRGQGTQYF. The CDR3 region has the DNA TGTGCCAGCAGCGTGGGGGACAGGGGGCAAGGGACCCAGTACTTC.

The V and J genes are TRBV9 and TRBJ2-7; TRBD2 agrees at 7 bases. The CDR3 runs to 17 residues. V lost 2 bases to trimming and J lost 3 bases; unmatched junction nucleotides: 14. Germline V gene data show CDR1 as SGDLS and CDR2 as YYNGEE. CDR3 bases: TGTGCCAGCAGCGTCTCCGGGACTAAAAACGGCCTCTACGAGCAGTACTTC. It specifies CASSVSGTKNGLYEQYF. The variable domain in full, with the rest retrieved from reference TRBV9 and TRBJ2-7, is DSGVTQTPKHLITATGQRVTLRCSPRSGDLSVYWYQQSLDQGLQFLIQYYNGEERAKGNILERFSAQQFPDLHSELNLSSLELGDSALYFCASSVSGTKNGLYEQYFGPGTRLTVT.

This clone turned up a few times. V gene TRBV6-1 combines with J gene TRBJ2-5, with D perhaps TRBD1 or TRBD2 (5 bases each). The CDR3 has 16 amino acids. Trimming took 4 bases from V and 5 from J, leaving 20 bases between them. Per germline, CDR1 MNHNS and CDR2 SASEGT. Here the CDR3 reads CASSVTPRGAMETQYF. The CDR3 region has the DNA TGTGCCAGCAGTGTTACACCTCGAGGGGCCATGGAGACCCAGTACTTC.

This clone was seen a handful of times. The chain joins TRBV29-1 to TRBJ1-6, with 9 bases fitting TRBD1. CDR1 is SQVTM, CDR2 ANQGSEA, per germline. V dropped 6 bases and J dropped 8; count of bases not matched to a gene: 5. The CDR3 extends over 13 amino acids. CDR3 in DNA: TGCAGCGTCGGACAGGGGCCGTATTCACCCCTCCACTTT. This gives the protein CSVGQGPYSPLHF.

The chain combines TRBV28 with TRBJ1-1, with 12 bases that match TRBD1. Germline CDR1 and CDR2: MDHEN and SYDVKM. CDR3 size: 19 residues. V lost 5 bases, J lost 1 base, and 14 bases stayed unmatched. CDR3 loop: CASSPYGGQGAYRNTEAFF. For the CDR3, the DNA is TGTGCCAGCAGTCCCTATGGGGGACAGGGGGCTTATCGGAACACTGAAGCTTTCTTT.

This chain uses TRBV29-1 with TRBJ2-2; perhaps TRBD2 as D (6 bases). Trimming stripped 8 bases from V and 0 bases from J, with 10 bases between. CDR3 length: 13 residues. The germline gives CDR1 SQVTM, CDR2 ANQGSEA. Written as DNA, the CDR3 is TGCAGCCCCCGGAGGGCGAACACCGGGGAGCTGTTTTTT. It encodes CSPRRANTGELFF.

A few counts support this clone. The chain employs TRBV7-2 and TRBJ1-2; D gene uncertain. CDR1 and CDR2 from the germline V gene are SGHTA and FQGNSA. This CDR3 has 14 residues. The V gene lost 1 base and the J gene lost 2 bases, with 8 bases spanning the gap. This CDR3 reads CASSLGKGNYGYTF. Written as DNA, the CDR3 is TGTGCCAGCAGCTTAGGAAAAGGGAACTATGGCTACACCTTC. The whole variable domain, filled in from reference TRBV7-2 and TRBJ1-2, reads GAGVSQSPSNKVTEKGKDVELRCDPISGHTALYWYRQSLGQGLEFLIYFQGNSAPDKSGLPSDRFSAERTGGSVSTLTIQRTQQEDSAVYLCASSLGKGNYGYTFGSGTRLTVV.

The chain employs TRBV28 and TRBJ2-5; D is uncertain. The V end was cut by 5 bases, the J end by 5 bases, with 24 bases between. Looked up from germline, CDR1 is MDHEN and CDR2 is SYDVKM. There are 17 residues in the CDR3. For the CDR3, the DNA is TGTGCCAGCAGTCCCCTCCCCCGCTCTCTGCGCCGGGAGACCCAGTACTTC. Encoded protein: CASSPLPRSLRRETQYF. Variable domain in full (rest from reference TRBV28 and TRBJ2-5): DVKVTQSSRYLVKRTGEKVFLECVQDMDHENMFWYRQDPGLGLRLIYFSYDVKMKEKGDIPEGYSVSREKKERFSLILESASTNQTSMYLCASSPLPRSLRRETQYFGPGTRLLVL.

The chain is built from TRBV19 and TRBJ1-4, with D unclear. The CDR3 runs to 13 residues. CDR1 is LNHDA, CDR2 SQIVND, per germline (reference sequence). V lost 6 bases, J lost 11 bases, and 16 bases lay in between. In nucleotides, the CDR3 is TGTGCCAGTAGCCCCACGGTGGGGAGCAAACTGTTTTTT. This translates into CASSPTVGSKLFF.

The CDR3 DNA follows: TGCGCCAGCATCTCGGTGTCGACAGGGAAGATCTATGGCTACACCTTC. Amino acids: CASISVSTGKIYGYTF. V gene TRBV10-2 combines with J gene TRBJ1-2; TRBD1 agrees at 7 bases. V lost 7 bases and J lost 4; bases outside the gene matches: 15. There are 16 residues in the CDR3. Germline CDR1 WSHSY, CDR2 SAAADI.